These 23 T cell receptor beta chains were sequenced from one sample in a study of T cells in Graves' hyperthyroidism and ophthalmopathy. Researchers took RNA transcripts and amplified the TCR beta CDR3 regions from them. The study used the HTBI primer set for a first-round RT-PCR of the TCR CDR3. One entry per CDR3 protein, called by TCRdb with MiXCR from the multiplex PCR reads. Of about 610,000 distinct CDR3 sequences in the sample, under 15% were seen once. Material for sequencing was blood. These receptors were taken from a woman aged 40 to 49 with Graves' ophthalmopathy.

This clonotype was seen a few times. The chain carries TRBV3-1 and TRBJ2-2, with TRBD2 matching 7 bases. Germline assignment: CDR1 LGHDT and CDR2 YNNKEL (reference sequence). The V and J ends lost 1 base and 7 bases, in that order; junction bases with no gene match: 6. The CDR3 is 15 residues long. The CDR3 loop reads CASSQVAGVSGELFF. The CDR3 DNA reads TGTGCCAGCAGCCAAGTTGCGGGAGTGAGCGGGGAGCTGTTTTTT.

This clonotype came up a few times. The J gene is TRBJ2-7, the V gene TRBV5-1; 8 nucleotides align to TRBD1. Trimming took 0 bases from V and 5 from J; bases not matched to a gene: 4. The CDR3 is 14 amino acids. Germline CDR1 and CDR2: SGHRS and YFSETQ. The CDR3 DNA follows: TGCGCCAGCAGCTTGGTGGACAGGGTCGACGAGCAGTACTTC. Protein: CASSLVDRVDEQYF.

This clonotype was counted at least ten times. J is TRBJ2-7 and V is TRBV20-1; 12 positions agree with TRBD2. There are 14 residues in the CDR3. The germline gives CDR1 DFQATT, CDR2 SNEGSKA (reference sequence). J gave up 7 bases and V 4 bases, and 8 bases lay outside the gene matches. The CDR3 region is CSATRTSGASEQYF. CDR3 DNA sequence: TGCAGTGCTACCAGGACTAGCGGGGCCTCGGAGCAGTACTTC.

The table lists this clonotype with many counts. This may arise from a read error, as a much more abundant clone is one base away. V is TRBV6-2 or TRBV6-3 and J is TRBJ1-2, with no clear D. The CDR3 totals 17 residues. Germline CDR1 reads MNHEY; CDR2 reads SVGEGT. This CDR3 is CVSITIKKPFANYGYTF. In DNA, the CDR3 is TGTGTCAGCATTACCATCAAGAAACCCTTTGCTAACTATGGCTACACCTTC.

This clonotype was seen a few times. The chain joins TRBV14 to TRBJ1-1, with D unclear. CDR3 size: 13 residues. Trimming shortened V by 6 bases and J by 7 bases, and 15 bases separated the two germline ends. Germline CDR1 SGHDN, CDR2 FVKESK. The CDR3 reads CASSLNIHGEAFF. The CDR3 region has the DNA TGTGCCAGCAGTCTCAATATACACGGTGAAGCTTTCTTT.

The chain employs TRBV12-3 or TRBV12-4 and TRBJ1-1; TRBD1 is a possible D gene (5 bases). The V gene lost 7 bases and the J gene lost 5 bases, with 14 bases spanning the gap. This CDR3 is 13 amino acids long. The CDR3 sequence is CASTLSGGTEAFF. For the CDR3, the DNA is TGTGCCAGCACCCTTTCCGGGGGGACTGAAGCTTTCTTT.

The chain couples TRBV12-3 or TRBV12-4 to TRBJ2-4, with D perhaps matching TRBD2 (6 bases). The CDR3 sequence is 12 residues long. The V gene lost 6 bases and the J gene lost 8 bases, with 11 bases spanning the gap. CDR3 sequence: CASSPGVDIQYF. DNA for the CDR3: TGTGCCAGCAGCCCGGGGGTCGACATTCAGTACTTC.

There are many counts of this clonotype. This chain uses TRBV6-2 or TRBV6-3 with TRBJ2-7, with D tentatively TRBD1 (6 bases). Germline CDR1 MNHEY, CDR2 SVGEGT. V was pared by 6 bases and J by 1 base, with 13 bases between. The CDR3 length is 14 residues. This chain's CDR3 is CASSQQGGSYEQYF. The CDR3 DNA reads TGTGCCAGCAGCCAACAAGGGGGATCCTACGAGCAGTACTTC.

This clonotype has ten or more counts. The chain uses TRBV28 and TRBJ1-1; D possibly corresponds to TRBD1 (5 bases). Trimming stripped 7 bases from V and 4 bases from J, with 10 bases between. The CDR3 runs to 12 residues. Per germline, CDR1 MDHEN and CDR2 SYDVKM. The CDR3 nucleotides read TGTGCCAGCACCCAGGGTGTCACTGAAGCTTTCTTT. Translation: CASTQGVTEAFF.

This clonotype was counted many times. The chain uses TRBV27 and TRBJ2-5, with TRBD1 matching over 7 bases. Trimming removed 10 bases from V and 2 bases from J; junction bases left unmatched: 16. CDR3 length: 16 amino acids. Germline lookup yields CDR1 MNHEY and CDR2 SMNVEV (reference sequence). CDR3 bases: TGTGCCATCCGTGATGGCCCGGACAGGAGACAAGAGACCCAGTACTTC. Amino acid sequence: CAIRDGPDRRQETQYF.

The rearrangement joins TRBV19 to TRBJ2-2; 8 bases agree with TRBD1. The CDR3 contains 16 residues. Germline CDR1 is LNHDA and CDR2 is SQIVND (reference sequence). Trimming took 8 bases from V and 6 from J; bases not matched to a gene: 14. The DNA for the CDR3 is TGTGCCAGTCGGCGATCTGACAGGGGTGTTTCCGGGGAGCTGTTTTTT. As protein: CASRRSDRGVSGELFF.

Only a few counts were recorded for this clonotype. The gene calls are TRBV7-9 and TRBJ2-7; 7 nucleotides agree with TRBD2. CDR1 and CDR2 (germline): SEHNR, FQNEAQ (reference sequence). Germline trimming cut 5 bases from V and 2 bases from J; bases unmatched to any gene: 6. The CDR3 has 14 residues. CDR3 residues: CASSHSAGAYEQYF. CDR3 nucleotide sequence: TGTGCCAGCAGCCACTCGGCGGGGGCCTACGAGCAGTACTTC.

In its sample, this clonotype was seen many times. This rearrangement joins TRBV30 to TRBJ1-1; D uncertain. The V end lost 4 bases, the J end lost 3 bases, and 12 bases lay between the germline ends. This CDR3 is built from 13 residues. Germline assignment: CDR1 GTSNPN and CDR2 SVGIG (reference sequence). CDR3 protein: CAWTLPGYTEAFF. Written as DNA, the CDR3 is TGTGCCTGGACCCTCCCGGGGTACACTGAAGCTTTCTTT.

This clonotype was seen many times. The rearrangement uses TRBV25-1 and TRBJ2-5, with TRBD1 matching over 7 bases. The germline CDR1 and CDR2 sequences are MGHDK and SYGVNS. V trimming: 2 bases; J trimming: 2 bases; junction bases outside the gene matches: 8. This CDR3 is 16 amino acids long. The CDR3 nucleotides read TGTGCCAGCAGTGAAGCTGGGACAGCGTCACAAGAGACCCAGTACTTC. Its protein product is CASSEAGTASQETQYF.

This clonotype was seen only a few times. Here the CDR3 reads CASSQDRNSLNTEAFF. CDR3 coding DNA: TGCGCCAGCAGCCAAGACCGAAACTCGTTGAACACTGAAGCTTTCTTT. This chain links TRBV4-1 with TRBJ1-1; D call uncertain. The V gene lost 0 bases and the J gene lost 0 bases, with 11 bases spanning the gap. The CDR3 contains 16 residues. Germline CDR1 reads MGHRA; CDR2 reads YSYEKL.

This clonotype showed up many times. The CDR3 nucleotides read TGTGCCAGCAGCTTGGCGGGACTAGCGATGGAGACCCAGTACTTC. It translates to CASSLAGLAMETQYF. The gene calls are TRBV11-2 and TRBJ2-5, with TRBD2 identical over 10 bases. The V gene end was trimmed by 3 bases and the J gene end by 5 bases; junction bases not matched to a gene: 6. Germline V gene data show CDR1 as SGHAT and CDR2 as FQNNGV. This CDR3 has 15 amino acids.

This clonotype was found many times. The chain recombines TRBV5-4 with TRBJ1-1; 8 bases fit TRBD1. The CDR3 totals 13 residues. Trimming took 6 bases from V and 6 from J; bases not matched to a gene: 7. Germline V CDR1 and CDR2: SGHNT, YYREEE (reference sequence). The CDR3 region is CASTTGGFPEAFF. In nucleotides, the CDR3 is TGTGCCAGCACCACAGGGGGATTCCCTGAAGCTTTCTTT.

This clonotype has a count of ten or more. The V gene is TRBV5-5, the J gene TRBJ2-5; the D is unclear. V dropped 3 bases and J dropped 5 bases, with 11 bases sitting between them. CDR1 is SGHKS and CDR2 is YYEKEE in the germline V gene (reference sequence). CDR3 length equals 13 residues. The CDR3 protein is CASSSSIGETQYF. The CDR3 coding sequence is TGTGCCAGCAGCTCCTCGATCGGTGAGACCCAGTACTTC. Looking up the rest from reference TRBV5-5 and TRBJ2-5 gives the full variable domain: DAGVTQSPTHLIKTRGQQVTLRCSPISGHKSVSWYQQVLGQGPQFIFQYYEKEERGRGNFPDRFSARQFPNYSSELNVNALLLGDSALYLCASSSSIGETQYFGPGTRLLVL.

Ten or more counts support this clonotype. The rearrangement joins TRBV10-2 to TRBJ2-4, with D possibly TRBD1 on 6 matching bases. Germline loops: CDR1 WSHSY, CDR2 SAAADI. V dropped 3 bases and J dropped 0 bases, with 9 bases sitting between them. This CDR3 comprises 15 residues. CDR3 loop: CASSDRGEAKNIQYF. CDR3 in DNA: TGCGCCAGCAGTGACAGGGGTGAAGCCAAAAACATTCAGTACTTC.

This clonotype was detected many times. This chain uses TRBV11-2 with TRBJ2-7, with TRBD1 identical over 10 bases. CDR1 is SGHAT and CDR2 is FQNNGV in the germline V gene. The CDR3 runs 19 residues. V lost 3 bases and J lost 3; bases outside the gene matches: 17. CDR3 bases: TGTGCCAGCAGCTTTCGGGGACAGGGGCGAGAAAGTGGGGGCTACGAGCAGTACTTC. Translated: CASSFRGQGRESGGYEQYF.

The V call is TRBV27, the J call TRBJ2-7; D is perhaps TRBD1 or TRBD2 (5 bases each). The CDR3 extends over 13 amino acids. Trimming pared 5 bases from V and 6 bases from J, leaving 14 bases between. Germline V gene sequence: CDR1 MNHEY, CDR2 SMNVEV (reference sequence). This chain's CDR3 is CASSPSSGSEQYF. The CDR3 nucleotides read TGTGCCAGCAGTCCCAGCTCAGGGAGCGAGCAGTACTTC.

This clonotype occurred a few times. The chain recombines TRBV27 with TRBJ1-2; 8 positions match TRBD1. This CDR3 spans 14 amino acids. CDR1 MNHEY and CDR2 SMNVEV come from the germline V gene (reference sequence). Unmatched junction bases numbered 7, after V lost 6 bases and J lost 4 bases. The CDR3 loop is CASSQGQGTYGYTF. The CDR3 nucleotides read TGTGCCAGCAGCCAAGGACAGGGAACCTATGGCTACACCTTC.

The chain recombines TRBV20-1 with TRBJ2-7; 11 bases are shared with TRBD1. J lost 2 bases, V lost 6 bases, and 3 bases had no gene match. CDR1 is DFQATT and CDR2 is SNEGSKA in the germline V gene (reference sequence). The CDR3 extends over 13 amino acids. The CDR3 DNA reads TGCAGTGCAACGGACAGGGGGCCCTACGAGCAGTACTTC. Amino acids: CSATDRGPYEQYF.